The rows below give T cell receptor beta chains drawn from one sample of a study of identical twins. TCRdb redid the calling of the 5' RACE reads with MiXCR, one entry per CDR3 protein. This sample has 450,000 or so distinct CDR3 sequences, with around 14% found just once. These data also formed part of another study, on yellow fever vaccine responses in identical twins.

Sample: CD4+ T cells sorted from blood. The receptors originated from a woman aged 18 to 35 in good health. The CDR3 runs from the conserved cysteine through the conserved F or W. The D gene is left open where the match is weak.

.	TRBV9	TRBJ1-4	CASSPLPSNEKLFF
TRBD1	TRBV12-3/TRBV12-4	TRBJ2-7	CASRLTGTGRHEQYF
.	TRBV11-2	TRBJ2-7	CASSWDMGAYEQYF
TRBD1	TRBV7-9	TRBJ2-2	CASSSGQGTTGELFF
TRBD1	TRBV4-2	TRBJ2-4	CASSLPPDRGVKNIQYF
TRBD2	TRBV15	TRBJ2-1	CATSRDRAGGYNEQFF
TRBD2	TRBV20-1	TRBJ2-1	CSAPTSGTNEQFF
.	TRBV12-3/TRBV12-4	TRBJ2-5	CASRPLGVETQYF
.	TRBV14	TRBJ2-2	CASSQGEPTFRELFF
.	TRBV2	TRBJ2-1	CASRGDGNYNEQFF
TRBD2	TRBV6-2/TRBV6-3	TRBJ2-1	CASSYGTKGNNEQFF
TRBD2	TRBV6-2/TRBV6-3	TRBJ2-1	CASRQAFGTSGGSSYNEQFF
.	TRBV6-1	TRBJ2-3	CASSEILGVGDTQYF
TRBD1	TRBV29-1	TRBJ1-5	CSVAGQGGMGANQPQHF
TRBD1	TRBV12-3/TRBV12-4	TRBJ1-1	CASSLSGGYTEAFF
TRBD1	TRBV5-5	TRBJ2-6	CASNEGANSGANVLTF
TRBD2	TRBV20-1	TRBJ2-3	CCASTSGGPTDTQYF
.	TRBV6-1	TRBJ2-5	CASSRGGGEGTQYF
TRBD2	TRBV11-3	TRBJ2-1	CASSLGGASGTHEQFF
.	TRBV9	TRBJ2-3	CASSVVDGRGTDTQYF
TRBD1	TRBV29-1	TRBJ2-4	CSATGVNIQYF
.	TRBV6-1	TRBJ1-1	CASSDTEAFF
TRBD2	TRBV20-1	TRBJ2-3	CSARGGSGTDTQYF
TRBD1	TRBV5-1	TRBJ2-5	CASSLGQGYRQETQYF
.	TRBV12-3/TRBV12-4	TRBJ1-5	CASRFNRANQPQHF
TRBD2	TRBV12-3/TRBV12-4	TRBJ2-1	CASSGLAGGPRGNEQFF
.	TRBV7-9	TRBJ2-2	CASSRRANTGELFF
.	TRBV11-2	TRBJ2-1	CASSITTDLEQFF
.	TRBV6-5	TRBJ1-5	CASSSPRSGNQPQHF
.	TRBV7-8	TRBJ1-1	CASSRDLGASPVF
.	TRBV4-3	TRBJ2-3	CASSQIAPGSPTDTQYF
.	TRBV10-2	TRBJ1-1	CASSGQGGTEAFF